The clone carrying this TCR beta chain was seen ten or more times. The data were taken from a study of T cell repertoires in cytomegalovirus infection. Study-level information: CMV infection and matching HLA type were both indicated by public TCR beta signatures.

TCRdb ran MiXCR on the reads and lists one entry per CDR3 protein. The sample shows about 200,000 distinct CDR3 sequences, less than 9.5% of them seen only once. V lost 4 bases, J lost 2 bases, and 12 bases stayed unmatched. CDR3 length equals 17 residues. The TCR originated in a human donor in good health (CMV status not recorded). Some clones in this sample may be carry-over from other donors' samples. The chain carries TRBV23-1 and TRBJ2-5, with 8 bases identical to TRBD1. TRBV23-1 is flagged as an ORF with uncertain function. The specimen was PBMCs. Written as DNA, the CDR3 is TGCGCCAGCAGTCGAAAATGGACAGGGCCTGATCAAGAGACCCAGTACTTC. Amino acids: CASSRKWTGPDQETQYF.